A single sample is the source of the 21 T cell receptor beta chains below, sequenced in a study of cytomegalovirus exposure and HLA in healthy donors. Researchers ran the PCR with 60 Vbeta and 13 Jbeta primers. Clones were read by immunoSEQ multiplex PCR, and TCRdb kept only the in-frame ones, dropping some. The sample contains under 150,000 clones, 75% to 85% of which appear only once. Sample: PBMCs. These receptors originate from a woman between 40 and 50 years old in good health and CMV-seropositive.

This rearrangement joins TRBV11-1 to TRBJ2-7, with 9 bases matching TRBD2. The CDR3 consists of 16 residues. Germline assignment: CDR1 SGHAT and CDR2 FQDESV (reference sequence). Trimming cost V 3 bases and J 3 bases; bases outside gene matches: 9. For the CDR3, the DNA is TGTGCCAGCAGCTTCCGGTCTAGCGGGGCTTACTACGAGCAGTACTTC. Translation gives CASSFRSSGAYYEQYF. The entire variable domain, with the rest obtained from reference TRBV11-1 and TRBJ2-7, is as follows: EAEVAQSPRYKITEKSQAVAFWCDPISGHATLYWYRQILGQGPELLVQFQDESVVDDSQLPKDRFSAERLKGVDSTLKIQPAELGDSAMYLCASSFRSSGAYYEQYFGPGTRLTVT.

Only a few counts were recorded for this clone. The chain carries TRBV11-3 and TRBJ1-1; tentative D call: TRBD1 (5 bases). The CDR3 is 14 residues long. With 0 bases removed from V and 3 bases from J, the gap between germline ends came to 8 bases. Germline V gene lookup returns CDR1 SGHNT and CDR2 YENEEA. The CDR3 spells CASSLDLGDTEAFF. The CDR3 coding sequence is TGTGCCAGCAGCTTAGATCTAGGGGACACTGAAGCTTTCTTT.

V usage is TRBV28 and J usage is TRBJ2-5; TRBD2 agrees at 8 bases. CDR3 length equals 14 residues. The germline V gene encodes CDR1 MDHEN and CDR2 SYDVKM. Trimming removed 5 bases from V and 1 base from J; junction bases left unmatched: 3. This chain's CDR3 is CASSLLAGQETQYF. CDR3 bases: TGTGCCAGCAGTCTCCTAGCGGGCCAAGAGACCCAGTACTTC.

The CDR3 coding sequence is TGTGCCAGCTCACCACGTAATCAGGCGGGTGGGGAGCAGTACTTC. This codes for CASSPRNQAGGEQYF. The gene calls are TRBV18 and TRBJ2-7, with a tentative D call TRBD2 (5 bases). V was cut by 1 base and J by 7 bases, with 17 bases left in between. Per the germline V gene, CDR1 is KGHSH and CDR2 is LQKENI. This CDR3 region has 15 residues. The whole variable domain, remainder taken from reference TRBV18 and TRBJ2-7, is NAGVMQNPRHLVRRRGQEARLRCSPMKGHSHVYWYRQLPEEGLKFMVYLQKENIIDESGMPKERFSAEFPKEGPSILRIQQVVRGDSAAYFCASSPRNQAGGEQYFGPGTRLTVT.

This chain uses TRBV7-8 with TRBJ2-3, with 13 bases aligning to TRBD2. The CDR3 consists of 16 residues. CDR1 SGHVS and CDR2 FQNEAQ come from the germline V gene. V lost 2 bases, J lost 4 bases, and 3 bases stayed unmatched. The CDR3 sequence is CASSLPLAGGSDTQYF. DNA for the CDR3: TGTGCCAGCAGCTTACCACTAGCGGGAGGGTCAGATACGCAGTATTTT.

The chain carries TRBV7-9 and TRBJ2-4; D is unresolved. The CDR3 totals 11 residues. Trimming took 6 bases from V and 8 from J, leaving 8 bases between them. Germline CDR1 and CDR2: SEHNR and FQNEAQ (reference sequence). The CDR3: CASSSVHIQYF. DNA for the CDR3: TGTGCCAGCAGTAGTGTGCACATTCAGTACTTC.

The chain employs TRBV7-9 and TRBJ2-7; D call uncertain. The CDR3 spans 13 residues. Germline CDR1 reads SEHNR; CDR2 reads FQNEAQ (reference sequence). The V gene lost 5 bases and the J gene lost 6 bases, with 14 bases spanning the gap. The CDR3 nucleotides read TGTGCCAGCAGCCGACCTTCGACAACCGAGCAGTACTTC. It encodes CASSRPSTTEQYF.

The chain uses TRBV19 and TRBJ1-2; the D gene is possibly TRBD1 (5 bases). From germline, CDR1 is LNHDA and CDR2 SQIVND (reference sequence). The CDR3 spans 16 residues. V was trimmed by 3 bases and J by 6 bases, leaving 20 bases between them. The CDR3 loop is CASSIIGRGRLHGYTF. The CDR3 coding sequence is TGTGCCAGTAGTATCATAGGGAGGGGTCGGCTTCATGGCTACACCTTC.

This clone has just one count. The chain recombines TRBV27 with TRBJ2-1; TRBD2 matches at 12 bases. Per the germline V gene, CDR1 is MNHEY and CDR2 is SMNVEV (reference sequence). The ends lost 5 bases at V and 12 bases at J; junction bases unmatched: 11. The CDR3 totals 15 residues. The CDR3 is CASSPGLAGSPGQFF. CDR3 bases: TGTGCCAGCAGTCCCGGACTAGCGGGAAGCCCGGGGCAGTTCTTC.

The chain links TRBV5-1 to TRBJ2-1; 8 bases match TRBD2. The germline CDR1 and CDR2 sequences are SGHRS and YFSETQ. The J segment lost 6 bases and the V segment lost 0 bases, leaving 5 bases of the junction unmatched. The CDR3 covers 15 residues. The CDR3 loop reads CASSLGLAGSNEQFF. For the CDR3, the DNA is TGCGCCAGCAGCTTGGGCCTAGCGGGTTCCAATGAGCAGTTCTTC.

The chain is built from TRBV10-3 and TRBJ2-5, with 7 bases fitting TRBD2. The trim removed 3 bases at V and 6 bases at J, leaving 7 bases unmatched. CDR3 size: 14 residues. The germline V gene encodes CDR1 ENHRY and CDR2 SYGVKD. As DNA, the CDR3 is TGTGCCATCAGTGATCCGGGAGGACAAAAGACCCAGTACTTC. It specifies CAISDPGGQKTQYF.

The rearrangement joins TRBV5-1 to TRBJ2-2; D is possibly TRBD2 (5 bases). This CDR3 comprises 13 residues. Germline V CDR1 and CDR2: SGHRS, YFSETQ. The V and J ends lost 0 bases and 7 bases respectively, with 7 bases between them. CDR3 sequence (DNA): TGCGCCAGCAGCTTGGTTGAGGGCGGGGAGCTGTTTTTT. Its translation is CASSLVEGGELFF.

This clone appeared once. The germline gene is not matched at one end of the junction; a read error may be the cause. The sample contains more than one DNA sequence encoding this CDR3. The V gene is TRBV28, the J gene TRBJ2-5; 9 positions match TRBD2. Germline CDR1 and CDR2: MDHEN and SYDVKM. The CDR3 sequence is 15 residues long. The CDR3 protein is CASSLGGRALETQYF. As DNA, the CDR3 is TGTGCCAGTAGTTTGGGCGGGAGGGCGTTGGAGACCCAGTACTTC.

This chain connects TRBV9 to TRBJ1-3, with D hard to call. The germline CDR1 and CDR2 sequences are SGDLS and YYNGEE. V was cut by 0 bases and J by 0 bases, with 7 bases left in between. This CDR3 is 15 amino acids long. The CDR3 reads CASSVDLSSGNTIYF. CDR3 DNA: TGTGCCAGCAGCGTAGATCTGAGCTCTGGAAACACCATATATTTT. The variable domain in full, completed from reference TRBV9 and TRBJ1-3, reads DSGVTQTPKHLITATGQRVTLRCSPRSGDLSVYWYQQSLDQGLQFLIQYYNGEERAKGNILERFSAQQFPDLHSELNLSSLELGDSALYFCASSVDLSSGNTIYFGEGSWLTVV.

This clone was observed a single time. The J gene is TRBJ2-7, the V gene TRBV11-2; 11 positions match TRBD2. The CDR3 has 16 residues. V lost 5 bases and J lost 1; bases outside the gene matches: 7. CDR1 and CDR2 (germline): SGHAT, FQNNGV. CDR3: CASSPTLAGGSYEQYF. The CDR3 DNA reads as TGTGCCAGCAGCCCGACTCTAGCGGGAGGATCCTACGAGCAGTACTTC.

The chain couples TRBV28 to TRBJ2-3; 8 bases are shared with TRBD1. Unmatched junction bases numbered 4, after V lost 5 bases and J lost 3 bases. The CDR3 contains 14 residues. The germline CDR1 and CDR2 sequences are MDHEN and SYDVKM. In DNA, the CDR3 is TGTGCCAGCAGTCGACAGGGGACGACAGATACGCAGTATTTT. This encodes CASSRQGTTDTQYF.

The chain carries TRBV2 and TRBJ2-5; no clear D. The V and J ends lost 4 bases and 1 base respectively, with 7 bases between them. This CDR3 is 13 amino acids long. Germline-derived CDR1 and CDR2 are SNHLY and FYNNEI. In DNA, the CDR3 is TGTGCCAGCAGTGTTAACAGCCAAGAGACCCAGTACTTC. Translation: CASSVNSQETQYF.

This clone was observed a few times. The CDR3 region has the DNA TGTGCCAGCAGCAGGACCGGACTCATCACCGGGGAGCTGTTTTTT. Translation gives CASSRTGLITGELFF. V usage is TRBV7-8 and J usage is TRBJ2-2, with D possibly being TRBD2 (5 bases). The CDR3 spans 15 residues. With 5 bases removed from V and 4 bases from J, the gap between germline ends came to 14 bases. Germline loops: CDR1 SGHVS, CDR2 FQNEAQ.

CDR3 in DNA: TGTGCCAGTAGTATCCGGTTAAGCTCTGGAAACACCATATATTTT. This sequence encodes CASSIRLSSGNTIYF. This chain joins TRBV19 and TRBJ1-3; D gene ambiguous. CDR3 size: 15 residues. Germline V gene sequence: CDR1 LNHDA, CDR2 SQIVND (reference sequence). The V end lost 3 bases, the J end lost 0 bases, and 9 bases lay between the germline ends.

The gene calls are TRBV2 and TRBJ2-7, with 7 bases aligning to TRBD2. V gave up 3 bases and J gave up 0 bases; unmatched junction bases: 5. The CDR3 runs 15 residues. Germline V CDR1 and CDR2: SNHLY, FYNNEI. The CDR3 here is CASSDILAASYEQYF. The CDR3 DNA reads TGTGCCAGCAGTGATATCCTAGCGGCCTCCTACGAGCAGTACTTC.

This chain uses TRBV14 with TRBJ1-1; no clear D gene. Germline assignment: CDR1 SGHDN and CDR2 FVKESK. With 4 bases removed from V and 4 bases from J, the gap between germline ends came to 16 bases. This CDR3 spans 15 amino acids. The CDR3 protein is CASSPLLPRATEAFF. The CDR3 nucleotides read TGTGCCAGCAGCCCCCTCCTTCCCCGAGCCACTGAAGCTTTCTTT.